This is a list of T cell receptor beta chains from one sample in a study of control samples from healthy donors and cancer patients. Using immunoSEQ multiplex PCR, the repertoire was profiled, and TCRdb retains in-frame clones only, with some absent. The sample carries some 140,000 clones, roughly 90% recorded once. Material: blood. These receptors were taken from a man aged 30 to 39 in good health. Both conserved end residues are part of each CDR3. The D gene is left open where the match is weak. Clone size appears in some rows only: once, few, many, or a class for an expanded clone.

TRBJ1-1	TRBV7-9	NA	NA	CASSERKNTEAFF	TGTGCCAGCAGCGAGAGAAAGAACACTGAAGCTTTCTTT
TRBJ2-7	TRBV9	TRBD2	NA	CASSVEASGSLGYEQYF	TGTGCCAGCAGCGTAGAGGCTAGCGGGAGTCTCGGCTACGAGCAGTACTTC
TRBJ2-2	TRBV28	NA	NA	CASSLLDINTGELFF	TGTGCCAGCAGTTTACTAGACATTAACACCGGGGAGCTGTTTTTT
TRBJ1-2	TRBV6-5	TRBD1	NA	CASKPGQNYGYTF	TGTGCCAGCAAACCGGGACAGAACTATGGCTACACCTTC
TRBJ2-7	TRBV5-5	TRBD1	NA	CASSLNDREGGHEQYF	TGTGCCAGCAGCCTAAACGACAGGGAAGGTGGCCACGAGCAGTACTTC
TRBJ2-2	TRBV28	NA	NA	CASSRGGAGTGELFF	TGTGCCAGCAGCCGTGGGGGGGCGGGCACCGGGGAGCTGTTTTTT
TRBJ1-5	TRBV28	TRBD1	NA	CASSSGQGAQNQPQHF	TGTGCCAGCAGTTCCGGACAGGGGGCGCAGAATCAGCCCCAGCATTTT
TRBJ2-1	TRBV9	NA	NA	CASSVEGGNEQFF	TGTGCCAGCAGCGTAGAGGGGGGGAATGAGCAGTTCTTC
TRBJ2-7	TRBV11-2	TRBD1	NA	CASSKGQLYEQYF	TGTGCCAGCAGCAAGGGACAGCTCTACGAGCAGTACTTC
TRBJ2-6	TRBV5-5	TRBD1	once	CASSRTHDRAGANVLTF	TGTGCCAGCAGCCGAACCCACGACAGGGCTGGGGCCAACGTCCTGACTTTC
TRBJ1-2	TRBV9	NA	NA	CASNPGGRYGYTF	TGTGCCAGCAATCCGGGGGGCCGGTATGGCTACACCTTC
TRBJ2-5	TRBV28	NA	NA	CASRRIEETQYF	TGTGCCAGCAGGCGGATCGAAGAGACCCAGTACTTC
TRBJ2-1	TRBV3-1/TRBV3-2	TRBD2	once	CASSQGAGLAGDNEQFF	TGTGCCAGCAGCCAAGGTGCGGGACTAGCGGGAGACAATGAGCAGTTCTTC
TRBJ1-2	TRBV29-1	NA	NA	CSVERGSYTF	TGCAGCGTTGAACGGGGTAGCTACACCTTC
TRBJ1-2	TRBV6-5	NA	NA	CASSHIQANGYTF	TGTGCCAGCAGTCATATACAGGCTAATGGCTACACCTTC
TRBJ1-5	TRBV28	NA	NA	CASSSPGGHYSNQPQHF	TGTGCCAGCAGTTCTCCTGGGGGCCATTATAGCAATCAGCCCCAGCATTTT
TRBJ1-2	TRBV19	TRBD1	NA	CASSMGTGGVGGYTF	TGTGCCAGTAGTATGGGGACAGGGGGCGTTGGTGGCTACACCTTC
TRBJ2-1	TRBV11-2	TRBD2	once	CASSFTSGRYNEQFF	TGTGCCAGCAGTTTTACTAGCGGGAGGTACAATGAGCAGTTCTTC
TRBJ1-1	TRBV15	NA	NA	CATSRGWFAPPAEAFF	TGTGCCACCAGCAGGGGGTGGTTTGCACCCCCGGCTGAAGCTTTCTTT
TRBJ2-7	TRBV27	TRBD2	NA	CASSSPLAGNYEQYF	TGTGCCAGCAGTTCCCCTTTAGCGGGAAACTACGAGCAGTACTTC
TRBJ1-2	TRBV30	NA	NA	CAWSRQEHYGYTF	TGTGCCTGGAGTCGGCAGGAACACTATGGCTACACCTTC
TRBJ1-1	TRBV28	NA	NA	CASSTSHTEAFF	TGTGCCAGCAGTACAAGCCACACTGAAGCTTTCTTT
TRBJ2-3	TRBV7-2	TRBD2	once	CASSLGTPGLAGGDTQYF	TGTGCCAGCAGCTTGGGGACTCCGGGACTAGCGGGAGGAGATACGCAGTATTTT
TRBJ1-5	TRBV30	TRBD1	NA	CAWSVDRGQPQHF	TGTGCCTGGAGTGTGGACAGGGGTCAGCCCCAGCATTTT
TRBJ1-5	TRBV28	NA	NA	CASSLLGRRNQPQHF	TGTGCCAGCAGTTTATTGGGACGTCGAAATCAGCCCCAGCATTTT
TRBJ1-4	TRBV28	NA	NA	CASLSIGKSHEKLFF	TGTGCCAGCCTCTCCATCGGGAAAAGTCATGAAAAACTGTTTTTT
TRBJ1-3	TRBV7-2	NA	NA	CASSLDWSSGNTIYF	TGTGCCAGCAGCTTAGATTGGAGCTCTGGAAACACCATATATTTT
TRBJ2-7	TRBV28	NA	NA	CASSFSSLTGLVLYSTYEQYF	TGTGCCAGCAGTTTTTCGTCCTTGACCGGGCTCGTGTTGTACAGTACCTACGAGCAGTACTTC
TRBJ1-4	TRBV28	TRBD1	NA	CASSPDRGKLFF	TGTGCCAGCAGTCCGGACAGGGGGAAACTGTTTTTT
TRBJ2-7	TRBV6-5	NA	NA	CASSYSKHYEQYF	TGTGCCAGCAGTTACTCTAAACACTACGAGCAGTACTTC
TRBJ2-2	TRBV25-1	TRBD1	NA	CASSGRQGIAELFF	TGTGCCAGCAGTGGCAGACAGGGGATCGCGGAGCTGTTTTTT
TRBJ2-3	TRBV13	TRBD2	NA	CASSSPIAGVDTQYF	TGTGCCAGCAGCTCCCCCATAGCGGGAGTAGATACGCAGTATTTT
TRBJ1-2	TRBV28	TRBD1	NA	CASNTPGQGASTF	TGTGCCAGCAACACACCGGGACAGGGGGCGTCCACCTTC
TRBJ2-5	TRBV30	TRBD1	NA	CAWSGTGVQETQYF	TGTGCCTGGAGTGGGACAGGGGTACAAGAGACCCAGTACTTC
TRBJ2-7	TRBV18	TRBD1	NA	CASSPTQGGTYEQYF	TGTGCCAGCTCACCGACACAGGGGGGAACCTACGAGCAGTACTTC
TRBJ1-2	TRBV19	TRBD1	NA	CASHPSGGYGYTF	TGTGCCAGTCATCCCTCAGGGGGCTATGGCTACACCTTC
TRBJ2-7	TRBV3-1/TRBV3-2	NA	NA	CASSPSVNYEQYF	TGTGCCAGCAGCCCCTCCGTCAACTACGAGCAGTACTTC
TRBJ2-3	TRBV2	TRBD1	NA	CASRPDRAKSDTQYF	TGTGCCAGCAGACCCGACAGGGCTAAAAGCGATACGCAGTATTTT
TRBJ1-2	TRBV27	NA	NA	CAFRQGAVYGYTF	TGTGCCTTCAGGCAGGGAGCAGTCTATGGCTACACCTTC
TRBJ1-2	TRBV19	NA	NA	CASSPRGTYGYTF	TGTGCCAGTAGTCCCCGGGGCACATATGGCTACACCTTC
TRBJ2-1	TRBV4-1	TRBD2	NA	CASSQGGLGFNEQFF	TGCGCCAGCAGCCAAGGGGGACTAGGGTTCAATGAGCAGTTCTTC
TRBJ1-1	TRBV2	TRBD1	NA	CAGQGANTEAFF	TGTGCCGGACAGGGGGCGAACACTGAAGCTTTCTTT
TRBJ2-7	TRBV6-5	TRBD1	NA	CASSSWTGSVYEQYF	TGTGCCAGCAGTTCCTGGACAGGGTCGGTCTACGAGCAGTACTTC
TRBJ2-1	TRBV6-5	NA	NA	CASRDGGKTYNEQFF	TGTGCCAGCAGGGATGGGGGCAAAACTTACAATGAGCAGTTCTTC
TRBJ1-2	TRBV28	NA	NA	CASSLWGPNYGYTF	TGTGCCAGCAGTTTATGGGGGCCGAACTATGGCTACACCTTC
TRBJ1-2	TRBV10-3	TRBD1	NA	CAVDRGRNSYTF	TGTGCCGTTGACAGGGGGCGTAATAGCTACACCTTC
TRBJ2-1	TRBV2	NA	NA	CASSESRRGYNEQFF	TGTGCCAGCAGTGAATCGCGGAGGGGATACAATGAGCAGTTCTTC
TRBJ1-3	TRBV28	NA	NA	CASSPIGMGRVDSGNTIYF	TGTGCCAGCAGCCCTATCGGGATGGGCAGGGTGGACTCTGGAAACACCATATATTTT
TRBJ2-7	TRBV19	NA	NA	CASKQETGSYEQYF	TGTGCCAGTAAGCAAGAGACTGGCTCCTACGAGCAGTACTTC
TRBJ1-1	TRBV5-5	NA	NA	CASSFGQMNTEAFF	TGTGCCAGCAGCTTCGGACAGATGAACACTGAAGCTTTCTTT
TRBJ2-2	TRBV28	NA	NA	CASSPAHGAASGTGELFF	TGTGCCAGCAGCCCCGCACATGGGGCGGCATCGGGGACCGGGGAGCTGTTTTTT
TRBJ2-7	TRBV4-1	NA	NA	CASSQNLDYEQYF	TGCGCCAGCAGCCAAAATCTAGACTACGAGCAGTACTTC
TRBJ1-1	TRBV20-1	TRBD1	NA	CSASQEGAVTEAFF	TGCAGTGCTAGTCAAGAGGGGGCAGTCACTGAAGCTTTCTTT
TRBJ2-1	TRBV6-5	NA	NA	CASSYSTAGKGNEQFF	TGTGCCAGCAGTTACTCGACGGCAGGGAAGGGAAATGAGCAGTTCTTC